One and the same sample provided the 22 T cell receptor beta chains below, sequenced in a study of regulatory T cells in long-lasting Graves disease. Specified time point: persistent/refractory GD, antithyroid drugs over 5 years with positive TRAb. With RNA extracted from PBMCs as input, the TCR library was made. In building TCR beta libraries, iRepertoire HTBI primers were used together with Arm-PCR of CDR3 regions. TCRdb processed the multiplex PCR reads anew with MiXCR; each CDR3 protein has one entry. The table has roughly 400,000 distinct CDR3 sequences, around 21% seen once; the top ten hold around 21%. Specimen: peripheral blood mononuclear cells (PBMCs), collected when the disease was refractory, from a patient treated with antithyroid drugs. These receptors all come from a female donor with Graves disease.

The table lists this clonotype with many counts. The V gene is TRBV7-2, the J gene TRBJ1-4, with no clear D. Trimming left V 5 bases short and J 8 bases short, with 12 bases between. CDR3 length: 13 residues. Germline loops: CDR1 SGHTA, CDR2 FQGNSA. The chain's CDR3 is CASSPSDGEKLFF. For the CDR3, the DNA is TGTGCCAGCAGCCCGTCGGACGGGGAAAAACTGTTTTTT.

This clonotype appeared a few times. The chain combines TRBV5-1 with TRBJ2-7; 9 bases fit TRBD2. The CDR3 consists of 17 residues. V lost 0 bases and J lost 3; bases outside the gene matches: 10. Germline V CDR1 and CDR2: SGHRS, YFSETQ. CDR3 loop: CASSLASSGATSYEQYF. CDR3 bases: TGCGCCAGCAGCTTGGCGTCTAGCGGGGCTACCAGCTACGAGCAGTACTTC.

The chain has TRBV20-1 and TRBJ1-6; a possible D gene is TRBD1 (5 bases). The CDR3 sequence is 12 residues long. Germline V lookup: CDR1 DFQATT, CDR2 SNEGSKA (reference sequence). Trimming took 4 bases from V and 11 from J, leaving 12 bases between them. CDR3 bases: TGCAGTGCTACTCCCGGGACCACACCCCTCCACTTT. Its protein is CSATPGTTPLHF.

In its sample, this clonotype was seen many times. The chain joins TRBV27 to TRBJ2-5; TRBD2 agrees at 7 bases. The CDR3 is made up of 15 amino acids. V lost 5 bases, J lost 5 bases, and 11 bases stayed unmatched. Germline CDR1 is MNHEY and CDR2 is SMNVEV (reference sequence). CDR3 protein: CASSRSRGSGETQYF. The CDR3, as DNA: TGTGCCAGCAGTCGATCTCGGGGTAGCGGGGAGACCCAGTACTTC.

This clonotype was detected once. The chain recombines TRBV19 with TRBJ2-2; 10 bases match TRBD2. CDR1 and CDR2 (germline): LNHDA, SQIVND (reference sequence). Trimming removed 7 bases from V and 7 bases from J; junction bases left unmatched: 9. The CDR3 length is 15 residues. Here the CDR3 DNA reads TGTGCCAGTAACGCACTAGCGGGGTGGAACGGGGAGCTGTTTTTT. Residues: CASNALAGWNGELFF.

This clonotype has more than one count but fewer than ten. As DNA, the CDR3 is TGTGCCAGCAGCAGGGGACTAGCGGTACTAGCTTACGAGCAGTACTTC. Its translation is CASSRGLAVLAYEQYF. The chain uses TRBV11-2 and TRBJ2-7; 11 bases are a match to TRBD2. Trimming removed 5 bases from V and 4 bases from J; junction bases left unmatched: 10. From germline, CDR1 is SGHAT and CDR2 FQNNGV. This CDR3 contains 16 residues.

CDR3 sequence (DNA): TGTGCCAGCAGCTCACGACAGGGTAACACCGGGGAGCTGTTTTTT. The encoded protein is CASSSRQGNTGELFF. The chain couples TRBV7-6 to TRBJ2-2; TRBD1 matches 7 bases. J gave up 2 bases and V 4 bases, and 4 bases lay outside the gene matches. CDR1 and CDR2 (germline): SGHVS, FNYEAQ. The CDR3 spans 15 residues.

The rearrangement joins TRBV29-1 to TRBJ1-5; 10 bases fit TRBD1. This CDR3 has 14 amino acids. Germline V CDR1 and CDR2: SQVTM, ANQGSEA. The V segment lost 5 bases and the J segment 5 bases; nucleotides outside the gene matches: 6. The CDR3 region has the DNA TGCAGCGTTTGGACAGGGGGGACGGATCAGCCCCAGCATTTT. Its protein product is CSVWTGGTDQPQHF.

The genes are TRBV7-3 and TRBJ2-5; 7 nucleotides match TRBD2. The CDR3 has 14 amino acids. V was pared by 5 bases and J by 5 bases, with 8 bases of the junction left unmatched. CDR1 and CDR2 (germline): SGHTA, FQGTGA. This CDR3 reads CASSRRGGMETQYF. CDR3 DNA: TGTGCCAGCAGCCGCCGGGGAGGGATGGAGACCCAGTACTTC.

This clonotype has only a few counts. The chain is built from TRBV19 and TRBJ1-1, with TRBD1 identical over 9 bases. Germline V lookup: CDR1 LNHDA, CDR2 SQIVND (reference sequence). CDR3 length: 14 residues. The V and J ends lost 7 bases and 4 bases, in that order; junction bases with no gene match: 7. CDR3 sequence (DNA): TGTGCCAGTACTCAGCCGGACAGGGGCACTGAAGCTTTCTTT. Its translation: CASTQPDRGTEAFF.

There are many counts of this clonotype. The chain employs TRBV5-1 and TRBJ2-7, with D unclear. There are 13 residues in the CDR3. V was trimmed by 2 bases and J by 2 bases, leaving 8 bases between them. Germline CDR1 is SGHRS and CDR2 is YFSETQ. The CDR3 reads CASSLSAAYEQYF. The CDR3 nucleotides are TGCGCCAGCAGCTTATCGGCAGCCTACGAGCAGTACTTC.

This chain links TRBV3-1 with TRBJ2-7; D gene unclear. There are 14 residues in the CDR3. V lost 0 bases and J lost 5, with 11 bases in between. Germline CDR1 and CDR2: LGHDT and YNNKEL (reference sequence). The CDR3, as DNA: TGTGCCAGCAGCCAAGAGAACATCCCTCACGAGCAGTACTTC. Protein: CASSQENIPHEQYF.

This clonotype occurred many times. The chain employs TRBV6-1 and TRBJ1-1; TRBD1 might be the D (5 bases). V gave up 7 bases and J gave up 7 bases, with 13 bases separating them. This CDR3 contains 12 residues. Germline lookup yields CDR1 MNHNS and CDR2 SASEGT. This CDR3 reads CASMGLGGEAFF. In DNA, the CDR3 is TGTGCCAGCATGGGACTGGGCGGTGAAGCTTTCTTT.

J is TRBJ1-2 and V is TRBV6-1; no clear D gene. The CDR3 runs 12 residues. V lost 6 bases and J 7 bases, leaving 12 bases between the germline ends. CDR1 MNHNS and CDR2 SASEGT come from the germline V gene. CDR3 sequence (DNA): TGTGCCAGCAGCCGCCTTGATGGTGGCTACACCTTC. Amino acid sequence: CASSRLDGGYTF.

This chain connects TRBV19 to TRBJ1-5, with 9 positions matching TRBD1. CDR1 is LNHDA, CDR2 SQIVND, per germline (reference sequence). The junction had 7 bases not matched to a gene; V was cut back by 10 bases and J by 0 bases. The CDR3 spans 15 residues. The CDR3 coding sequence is TGTGCCACCCTAGGGACAGGGAGTAGCAATCAGCCCCAGCATTTT. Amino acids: CATLGTGSSNQPQHF.

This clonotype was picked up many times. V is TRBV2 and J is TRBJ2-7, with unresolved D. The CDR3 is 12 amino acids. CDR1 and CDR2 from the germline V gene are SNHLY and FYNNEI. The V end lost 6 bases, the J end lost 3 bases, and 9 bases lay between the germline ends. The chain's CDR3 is CASSADIYEQYF. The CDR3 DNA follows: TGTGCCAGCAGCGCGGATATCTACGAGCAGTACTTC.

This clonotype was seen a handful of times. CDR3 DNA sequence: TGTGCCAGCAGCGTAGCCCTAGCCGGGGGGAATGGCTACACCTTC. Protein sequence: CASSVALAGGNGYTF. The chain combines TRBV9 with TRBJ1-2; maybe TRBD1 (5 bases). The CDR3 consists of 15 residues. CDR1 is SGDLS, CDR2 YYNGEE, per germline. Trimming took off 0 bases at V and 6 bases at J, with 15 bases between the two ends.

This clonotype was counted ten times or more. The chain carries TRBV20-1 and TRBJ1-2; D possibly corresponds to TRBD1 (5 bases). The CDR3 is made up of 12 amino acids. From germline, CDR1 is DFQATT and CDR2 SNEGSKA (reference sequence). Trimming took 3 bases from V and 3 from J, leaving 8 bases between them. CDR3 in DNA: TGCAGTGCTAGTGACAGCGACTATGGCTACACCTTC. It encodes CSASDSDYGYTF.

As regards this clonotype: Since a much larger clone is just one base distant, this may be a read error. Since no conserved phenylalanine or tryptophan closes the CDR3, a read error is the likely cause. Written as DNA, the CDR3 is TGTGCCAGCAGTCACAGGACTAGCGGGAGCCAAGAGACCCAGTACTCC. It is translated as CASSHRTSGSQETQYS. This chain joins TRBV6-1 and TRBJ2-5; 13 nucleotides line up with TRBD2. The V gene's germline CDR1 is MNHNS and CDR2 SASEGT. CDR3 size: 16 residues. J lost 1 base, V lost 5 bases, and 4 bases had no gene match.

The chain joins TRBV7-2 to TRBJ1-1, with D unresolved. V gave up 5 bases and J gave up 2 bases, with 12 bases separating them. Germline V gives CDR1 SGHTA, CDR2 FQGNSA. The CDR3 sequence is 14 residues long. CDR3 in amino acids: CASSPLGPNTEAFF. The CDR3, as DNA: TGTGCCAGCAGCCCCCTCGGTCCCAACACTGAAGCTTTCTTT. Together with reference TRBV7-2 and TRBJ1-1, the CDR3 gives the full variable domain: GAGVSQSPSNKVTEKGKDVELRCDPISGHTALYWYRQSLGQGLEFLIYFQGNSAPDKSGLPSDRFSAERTGGSVSTLTIQRTQQEDSAVYLCASSPLGPNTEAFFGQGTRLTVV.

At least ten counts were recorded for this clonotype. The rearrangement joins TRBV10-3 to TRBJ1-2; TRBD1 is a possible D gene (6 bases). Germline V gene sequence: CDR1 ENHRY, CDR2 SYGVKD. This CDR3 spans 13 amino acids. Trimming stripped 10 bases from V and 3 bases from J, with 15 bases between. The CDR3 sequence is CATHRGADYGYTF. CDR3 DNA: TGTGCCACCCACCGGGGGGCGGACTATGGCTACACCTTC.

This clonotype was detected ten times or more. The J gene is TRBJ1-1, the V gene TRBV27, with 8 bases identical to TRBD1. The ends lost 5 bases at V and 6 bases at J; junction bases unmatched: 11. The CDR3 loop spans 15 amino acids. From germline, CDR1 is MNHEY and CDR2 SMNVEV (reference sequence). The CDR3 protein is CASSAWTGYGAEAFF. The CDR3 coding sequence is TGTGCCAGCAGTGCCTGGACAGGGTACGGCGCTGAAGCTTTCTTT.